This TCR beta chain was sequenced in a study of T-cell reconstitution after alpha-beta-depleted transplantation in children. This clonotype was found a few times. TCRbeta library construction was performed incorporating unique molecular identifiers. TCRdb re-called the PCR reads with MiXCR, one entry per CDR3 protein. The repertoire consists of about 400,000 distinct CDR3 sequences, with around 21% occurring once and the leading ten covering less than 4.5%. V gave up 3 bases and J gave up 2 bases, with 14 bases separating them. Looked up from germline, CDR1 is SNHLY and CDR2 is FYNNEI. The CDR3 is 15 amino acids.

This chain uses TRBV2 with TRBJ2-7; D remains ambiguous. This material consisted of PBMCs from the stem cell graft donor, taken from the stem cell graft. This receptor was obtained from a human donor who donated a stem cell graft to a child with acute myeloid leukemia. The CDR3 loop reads CASSEDWGKTYEQYF. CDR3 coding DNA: TGTGCCAGCAGTGAGGATTGGGGTAAGACCTACGAGCAGTACTTC.